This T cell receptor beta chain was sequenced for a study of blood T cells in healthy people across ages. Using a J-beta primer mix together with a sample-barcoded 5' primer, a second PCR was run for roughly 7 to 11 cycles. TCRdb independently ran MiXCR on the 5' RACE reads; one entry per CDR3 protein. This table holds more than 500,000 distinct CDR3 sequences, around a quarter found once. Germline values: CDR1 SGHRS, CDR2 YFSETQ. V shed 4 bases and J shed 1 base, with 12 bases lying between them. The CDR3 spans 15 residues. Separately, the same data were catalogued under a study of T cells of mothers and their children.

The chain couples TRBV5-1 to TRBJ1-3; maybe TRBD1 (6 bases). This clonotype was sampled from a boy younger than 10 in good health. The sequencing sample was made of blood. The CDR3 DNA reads TGCGCCAGCAGCCAGGACAGCGGTTCTGGAAACACCATATATTTT. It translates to CASSQDSGSGNTIYF.